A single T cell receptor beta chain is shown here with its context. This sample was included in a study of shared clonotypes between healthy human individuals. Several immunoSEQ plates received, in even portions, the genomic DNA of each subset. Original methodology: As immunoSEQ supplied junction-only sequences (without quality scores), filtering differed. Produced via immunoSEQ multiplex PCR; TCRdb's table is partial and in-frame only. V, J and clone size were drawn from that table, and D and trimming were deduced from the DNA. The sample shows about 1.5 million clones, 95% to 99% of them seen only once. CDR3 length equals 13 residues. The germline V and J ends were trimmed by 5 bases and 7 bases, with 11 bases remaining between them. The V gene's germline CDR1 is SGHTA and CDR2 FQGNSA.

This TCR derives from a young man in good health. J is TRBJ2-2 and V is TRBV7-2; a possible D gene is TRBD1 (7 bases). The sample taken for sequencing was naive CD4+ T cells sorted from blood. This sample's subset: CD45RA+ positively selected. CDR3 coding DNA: TGTGCCAGCAGCCCTCAGGGGGGCGGGGAGCTGTTTTTT. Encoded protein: CASSPQGGGELFF.